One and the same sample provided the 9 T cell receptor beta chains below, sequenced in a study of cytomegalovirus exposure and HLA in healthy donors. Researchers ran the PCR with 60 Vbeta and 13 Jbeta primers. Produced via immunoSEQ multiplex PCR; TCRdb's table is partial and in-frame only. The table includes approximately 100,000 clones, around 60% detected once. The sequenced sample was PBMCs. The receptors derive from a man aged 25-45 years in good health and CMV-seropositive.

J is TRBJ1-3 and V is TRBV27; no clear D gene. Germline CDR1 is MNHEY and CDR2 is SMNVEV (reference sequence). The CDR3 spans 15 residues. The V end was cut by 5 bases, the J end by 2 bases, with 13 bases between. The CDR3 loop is CASSQDRGTGNTIYF. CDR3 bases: TGTGCCAGCAGTCAAGACCGGGGAACTGGAAACACCATATATTTT.

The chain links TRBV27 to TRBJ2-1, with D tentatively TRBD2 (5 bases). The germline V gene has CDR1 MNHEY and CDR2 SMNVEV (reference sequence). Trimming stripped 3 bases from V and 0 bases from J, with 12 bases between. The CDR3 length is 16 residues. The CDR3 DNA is TGTGCCAGCAGTTTGCGGGCAACTTCCTCCTACAATGAGCAGTTCTTC. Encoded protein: CASSLRATSSYNEQFF.

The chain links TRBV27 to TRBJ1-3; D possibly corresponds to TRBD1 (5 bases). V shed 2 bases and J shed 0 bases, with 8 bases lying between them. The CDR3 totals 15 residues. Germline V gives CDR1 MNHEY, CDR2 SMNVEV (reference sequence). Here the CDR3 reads CASSLTGLSGNTIYF. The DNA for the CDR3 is TGTGCCAGCAGTTTAACAGGCCTCTCTGGAAACACCATATATTTT.

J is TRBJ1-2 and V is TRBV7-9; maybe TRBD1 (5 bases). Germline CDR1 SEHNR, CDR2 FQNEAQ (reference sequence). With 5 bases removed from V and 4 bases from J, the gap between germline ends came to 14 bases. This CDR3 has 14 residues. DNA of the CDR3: TGTGCCAGCAGCGCGGGGCCAGTTCCCTATGGCTACACCTTC. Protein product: CASSAGPVPYGYTF.

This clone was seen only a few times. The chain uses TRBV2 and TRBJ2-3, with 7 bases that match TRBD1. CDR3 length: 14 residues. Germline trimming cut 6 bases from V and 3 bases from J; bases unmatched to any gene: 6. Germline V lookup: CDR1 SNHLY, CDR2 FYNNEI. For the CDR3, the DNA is TGTGCCAGCAGATCGGACAGGACAACAGATACGCAGTATTTT. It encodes CASRSDRTTDTQYF.

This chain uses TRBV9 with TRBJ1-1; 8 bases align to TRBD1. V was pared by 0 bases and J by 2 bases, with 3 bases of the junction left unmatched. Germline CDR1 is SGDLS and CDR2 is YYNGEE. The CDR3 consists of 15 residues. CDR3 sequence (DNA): TGTGCCAGCAGCGTAGGAGCAGGGGGCAACACTGAAGCTTTCTTT. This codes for CASSVGAGGNTEAFF.

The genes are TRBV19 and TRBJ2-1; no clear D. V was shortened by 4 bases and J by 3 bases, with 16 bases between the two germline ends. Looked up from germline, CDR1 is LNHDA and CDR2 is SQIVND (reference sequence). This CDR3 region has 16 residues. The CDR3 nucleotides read TGTGCCAGTAGTACAATCGGCCGAGGAATCTACAATGAGCAGTTCTTC. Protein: CASSTIGRGIYNEQFF.

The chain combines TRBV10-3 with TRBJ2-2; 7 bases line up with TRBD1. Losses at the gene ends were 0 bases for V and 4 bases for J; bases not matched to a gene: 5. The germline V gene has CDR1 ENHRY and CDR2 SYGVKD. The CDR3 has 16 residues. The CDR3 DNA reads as TGTGCCATCAGTGAGTCGGCAGGGGGAATCACCGGGGAGCTGTTTTTT. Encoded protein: CAISESAGGITGELFF.

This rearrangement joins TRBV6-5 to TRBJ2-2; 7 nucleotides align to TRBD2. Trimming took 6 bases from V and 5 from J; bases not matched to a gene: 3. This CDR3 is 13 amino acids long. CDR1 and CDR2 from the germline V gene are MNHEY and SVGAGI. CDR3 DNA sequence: TGTGCCAGCAGCCAACTAGCGACCGGGGAGCTGTTTTTT. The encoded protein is CASSQLATGELFF.